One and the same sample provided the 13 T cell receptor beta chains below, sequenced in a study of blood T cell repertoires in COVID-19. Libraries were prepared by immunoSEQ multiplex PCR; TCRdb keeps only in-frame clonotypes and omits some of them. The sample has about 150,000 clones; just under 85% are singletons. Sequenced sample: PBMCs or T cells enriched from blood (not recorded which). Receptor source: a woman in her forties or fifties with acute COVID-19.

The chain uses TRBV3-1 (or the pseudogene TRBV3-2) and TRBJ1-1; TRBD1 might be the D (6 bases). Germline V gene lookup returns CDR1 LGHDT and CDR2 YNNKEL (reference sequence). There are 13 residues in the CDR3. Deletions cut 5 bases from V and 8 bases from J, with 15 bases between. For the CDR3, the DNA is TGTGCCAGCAGCAGCGGGGGGGCCCTAGAAGCTTTCTTT. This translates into CASSSGGALEAFF.

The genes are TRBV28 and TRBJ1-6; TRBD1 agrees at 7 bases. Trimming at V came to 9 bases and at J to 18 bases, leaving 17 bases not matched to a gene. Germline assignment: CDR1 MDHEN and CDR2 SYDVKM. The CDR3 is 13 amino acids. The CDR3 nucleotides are TGTGCCAGTCTTTCAATCCCGGGACAGCTTCCCCACTTT. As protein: CASLSIPGQLPHF.

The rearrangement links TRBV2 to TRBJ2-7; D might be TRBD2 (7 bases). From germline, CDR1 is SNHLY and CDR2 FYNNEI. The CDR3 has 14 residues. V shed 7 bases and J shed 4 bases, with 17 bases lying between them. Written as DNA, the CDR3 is TGTGCCAGCACCGAAGGCAGGGGAGGGTACGAGCAGTACTTC. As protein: CASTEGRGGYEQYF.

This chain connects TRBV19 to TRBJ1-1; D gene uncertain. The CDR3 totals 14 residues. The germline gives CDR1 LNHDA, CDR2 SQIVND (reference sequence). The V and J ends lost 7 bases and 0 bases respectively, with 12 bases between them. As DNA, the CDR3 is TGTGCCAGTAAATGGAGGGAGGTGAACACTGAAGCTTTCTTT. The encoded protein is CASKWREVNTEAFF.

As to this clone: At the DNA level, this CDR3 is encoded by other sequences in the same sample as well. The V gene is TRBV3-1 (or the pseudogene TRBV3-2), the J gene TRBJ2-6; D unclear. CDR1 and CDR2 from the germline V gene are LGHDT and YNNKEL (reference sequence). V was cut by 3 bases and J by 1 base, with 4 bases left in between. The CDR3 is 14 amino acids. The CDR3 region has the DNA TGTGCCAGCAGCCAGGCATCTGGGGCCAACGTCCTGACTTTC. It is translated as CASSQASGANVLTF.

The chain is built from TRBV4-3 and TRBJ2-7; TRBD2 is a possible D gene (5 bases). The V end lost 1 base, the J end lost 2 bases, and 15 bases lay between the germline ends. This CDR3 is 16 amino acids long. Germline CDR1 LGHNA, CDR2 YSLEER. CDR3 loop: CASSQGENSIPYEQYF. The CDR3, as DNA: TGCGCCAGCAGCCAAGGGGAGAACAGTATACCCTACGAGCAGTACTTC.

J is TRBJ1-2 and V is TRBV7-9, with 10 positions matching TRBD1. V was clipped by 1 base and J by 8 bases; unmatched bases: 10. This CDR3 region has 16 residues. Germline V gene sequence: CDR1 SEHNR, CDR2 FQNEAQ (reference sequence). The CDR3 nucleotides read TGTGCCAGCAGCTTAGACGCCGGGACAGGGGTTGAAGGCTACACCTTC. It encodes CASSLDAGTGVEGYTF.

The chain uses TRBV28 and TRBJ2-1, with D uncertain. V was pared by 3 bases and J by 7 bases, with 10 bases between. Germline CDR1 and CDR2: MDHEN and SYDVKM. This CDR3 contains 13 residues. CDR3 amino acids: CASSFRVLNEQFF. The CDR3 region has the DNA TGTGCCAGCAGTTTCCGGGTCCTGAATGAGCAGTTCTTC.

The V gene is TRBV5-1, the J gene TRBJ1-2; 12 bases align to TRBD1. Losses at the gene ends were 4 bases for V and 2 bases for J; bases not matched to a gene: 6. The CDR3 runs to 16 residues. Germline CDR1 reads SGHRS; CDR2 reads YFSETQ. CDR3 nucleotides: TGCGCCAGCAGCCCATCCGGGACAGGGGGCAACTATGGCTACACCTTC. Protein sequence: CASSPSGTGGNYGYTF.

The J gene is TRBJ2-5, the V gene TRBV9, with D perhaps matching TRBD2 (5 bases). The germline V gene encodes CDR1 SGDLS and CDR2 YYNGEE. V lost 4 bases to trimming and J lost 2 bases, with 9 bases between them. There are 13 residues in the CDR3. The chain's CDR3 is CASSPGYQETQYF. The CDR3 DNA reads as TGTGCCAGCAGCCCGGGGTATCAAGAGACCCAGTACTTC.

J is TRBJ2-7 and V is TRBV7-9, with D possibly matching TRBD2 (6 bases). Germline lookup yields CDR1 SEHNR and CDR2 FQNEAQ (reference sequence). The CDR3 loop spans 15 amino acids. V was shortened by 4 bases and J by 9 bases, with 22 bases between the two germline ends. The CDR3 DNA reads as TGTGCCAGCAGCTCAACCGGGACTCAGCATCTTGGGCAGTACTTC. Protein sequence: CASSSTGTQHLGQYF. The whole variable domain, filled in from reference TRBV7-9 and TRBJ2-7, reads DTGVSQNPRHKITKRGQNVTFRCDPISEHNRLYWYRQTLGQGPEFLTYFQNEAQLEKSRLLSDRFSAERPKGSFSTLEIQRTEQGDSAMYLCASSSTGTQHLGQYFGPGTRLTVT.

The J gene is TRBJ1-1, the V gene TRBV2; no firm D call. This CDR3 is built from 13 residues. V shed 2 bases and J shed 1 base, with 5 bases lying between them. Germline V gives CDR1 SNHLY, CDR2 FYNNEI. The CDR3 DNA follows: TGTGCCAGCAGTGAACTCCGGAACACTGAAGCTTTCTTT. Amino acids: CASSELRNTEAFF.

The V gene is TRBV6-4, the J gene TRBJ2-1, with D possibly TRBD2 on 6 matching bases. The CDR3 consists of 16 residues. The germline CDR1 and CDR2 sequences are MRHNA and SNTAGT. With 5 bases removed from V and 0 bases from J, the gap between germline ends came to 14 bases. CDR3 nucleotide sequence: TGTGCCAGCAGTCCCTTAGCGGAGAGCTCCTACAATGAGCAGTTCTTC. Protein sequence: CASSPLAESSYNEQFF.